A selection of T cell receptor beta chains follows, all from one sample in a study of blood T cell repertoires in COVID-19. Here immunoSEQ multiplex PCR was the method, and the copy in TCRdb shows in-frame clones only, minus some. Among fewer than 350,000 clones, about four fifths were seen once, and the ten largest hold about 3.2%. Sequencing was done on a sample of peripheral blood. The receptors were sampled from a woman in her sixties or seventies with active or convalescent COVID-19. The CDR3 runs from the conserved cysteine through the conserved F or W. A D gene is named only where the DNA matches it firmly. Only some rows state a clone size, as once, few, many or a class for expanded clones.

d_gene,v_gene,j_gene,abundance,CDR3aa,CDR3nt
-,TRBV29-1,TRBJ1-4,once,CSVAGLLNEKLFF,TGCAGCGTTGCGGGACTCTTGAATGAAAAACTGTTTTTT
-,TRBV12-3/TRBV12-4,TRBJ2-5,once,CASRKGVGETQYF,TGTGCCAGCAGAAAAGGGGTGGGGGAGACCCAGTACTTC
TRBD2,TRBV10-3,TRBJ2-5,-,CAISEPGLAGGRGTQYF,TGTGCCATCAGTGAACCCGGACTAGCGGGGGGGCGGGGGACCCAGTACTTC
TRBD1,TRBV19,TRBJ2-7,-,CASSGQGYEQYF,TGTGCCAGTAGCGGACAGGGATACGAGCAGTACTTC
TRBD1,TRBV28,TRBJ1-2,few,CATHRQGVGYGYTF,TGTGCCACCCATAGACAGGGAGTTGGGTATGGCTACACCTTC
-,TRBV2,TRBJ2-7,-,CASTGPGFEQYF,TGTGCCAGCACCGGCCCAGGGTTTGAGCAGTACTTC
TRBD1,TRBV4-2,TRBJ2-3,-,CASSQSGGADTQYF,TGTGCCAGCAGCCAGTCAGGGGGTGCAGATACGCAGTATTTT
-,TRBV4-3,TRBJ1-2,-,CASSQAFLTGGAHRYGYTF,TGCGCCAGCAGCCAAGCTTTCCTAACTGGAGGAGCCCACCGCTATGGCTACACCTTC
-,TRBV29-1,TRBJ2-7,-,CSVGEYYEQYF,TGCAGCGTTGGGGAGTACTACGAGCAGTACTTC
-,TRBV4-2,TRBJ1-1,once,CASSQERSNAEAFF,TGTGCCAGCAGCCAAGAGCGGAGCAACGCTGAAGCTTTCTTT
-,TRBV24-1,TRBJ2-2,-,CATSDAYGTPRGTGELFF,TGTGCCACCAGTGATGCCTACGGGACACCTCGCGGCACCGGGGAGCTGTTTTTT
-,TRBV11-1,TRBJ2-3,-,CASSLNIDTQYF,TGTGCCAGCAGCTTAAACATAGATACGCAGTATTTT